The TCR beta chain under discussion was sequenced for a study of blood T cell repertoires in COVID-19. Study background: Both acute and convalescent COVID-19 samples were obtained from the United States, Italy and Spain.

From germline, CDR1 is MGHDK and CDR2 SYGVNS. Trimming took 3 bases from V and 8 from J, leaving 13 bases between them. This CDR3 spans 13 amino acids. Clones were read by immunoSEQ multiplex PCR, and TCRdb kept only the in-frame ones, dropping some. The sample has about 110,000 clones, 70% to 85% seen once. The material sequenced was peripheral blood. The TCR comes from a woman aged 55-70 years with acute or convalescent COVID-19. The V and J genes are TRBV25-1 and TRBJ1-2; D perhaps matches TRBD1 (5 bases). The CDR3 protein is CASSDRVLWGYTF. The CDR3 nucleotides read TGTGCCAGCAGTGACAGGGTCCTATGGGGCTACACCTTC.